One T cell receptor beta chain is described in this entry. This sample was taken from a study of blood T cell repertoires in COVID-19. Background on the study: Acute-phase and convalescent COVID-19 samples originated in the United States, Italy and Spain. Sources were T cells, B-cell-depleted T cells, or PBMCs; the material itself was cDNA or gDNA.

Original data processing: Estimation of nucleated cell counts relied on the amplification of reference gene primers. Repertoires were generated with immunoSEQ multiplex PCR, while TCRdb's copy carries only in-frame clones and drops some. The V and J calls and the clone size are those of that table, but D and trimming were determined from the DNA. The sample lists roughly 380,000 clones, more than 65% occurring once. The CDR3 spans 16 residues. Per germline, CDR1 MNHNY and CDR2 SVGAGI (reference sequence). V dropped 6 bases and J dropped 4 bases, with 21 bases sitting between them. The chain uses TRBV6-6 and TRBJ1-2, with D maybe TRBD1 (5 bases). This sequence was found in a human donor with acute or convalescent COVID-19. The donor label of this sample is uncertain. Material: peripheral blood. The CDR3 here is CASSPPRVLRGYGYTF. CDR3 DNA sequence: TGTGCCAGCAGCCCCCCTCGGGTTTTAAGGGGCTATGGCTACACCTTC.